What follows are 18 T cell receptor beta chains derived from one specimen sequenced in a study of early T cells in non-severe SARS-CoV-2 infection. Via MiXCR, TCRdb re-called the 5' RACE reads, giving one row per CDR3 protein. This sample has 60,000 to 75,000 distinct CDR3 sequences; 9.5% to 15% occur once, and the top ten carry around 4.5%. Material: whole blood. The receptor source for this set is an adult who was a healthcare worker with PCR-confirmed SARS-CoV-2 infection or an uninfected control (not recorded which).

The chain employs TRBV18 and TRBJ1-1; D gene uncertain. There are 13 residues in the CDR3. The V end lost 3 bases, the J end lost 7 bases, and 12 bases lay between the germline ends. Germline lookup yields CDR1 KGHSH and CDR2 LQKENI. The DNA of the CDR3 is TGTGCCAGCTCACCTGCCGGGAAGCGTGAAGCTTTCTTT. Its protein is CASSPAGKREAFF.

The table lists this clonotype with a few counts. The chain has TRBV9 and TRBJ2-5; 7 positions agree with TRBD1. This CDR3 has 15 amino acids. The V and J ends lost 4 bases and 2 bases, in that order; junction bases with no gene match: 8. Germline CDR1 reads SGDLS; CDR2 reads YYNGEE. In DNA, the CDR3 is TGTGCCAGCAGCCTGACGACAGGGTCGCAAGAGACCCAGTACTTC. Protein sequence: CASSLTTGSQETQYF.

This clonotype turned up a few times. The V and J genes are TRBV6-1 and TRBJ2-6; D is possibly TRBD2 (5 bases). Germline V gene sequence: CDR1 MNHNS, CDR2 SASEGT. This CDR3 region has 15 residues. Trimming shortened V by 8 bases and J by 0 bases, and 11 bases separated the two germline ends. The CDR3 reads CASGIGSSGANVLTF. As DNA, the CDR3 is TGTGCCAGCGGGATTGGGAGCTCTGGGGCCAACGTCCTGACTTTC.

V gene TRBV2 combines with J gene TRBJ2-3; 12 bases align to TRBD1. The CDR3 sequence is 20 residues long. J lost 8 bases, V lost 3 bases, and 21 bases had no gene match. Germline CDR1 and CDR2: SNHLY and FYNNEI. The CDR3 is CASSDAESRNRDRGHLTQYF. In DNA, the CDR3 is TGTGCCAGCAGTGATGCCGAAAGCCGCAACCGGGACAGGGGGCATCTTACGCAGTATTTT.

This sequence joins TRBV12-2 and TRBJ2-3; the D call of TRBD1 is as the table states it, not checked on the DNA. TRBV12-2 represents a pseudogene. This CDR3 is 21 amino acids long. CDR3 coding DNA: TGTGCAAGTCGCTTAGTTGCAACAGGGCGACGGGAGCGGGGGAGCACAGATACGCAGTATTTT. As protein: CASRLVATGRRERGSTDTQYF.

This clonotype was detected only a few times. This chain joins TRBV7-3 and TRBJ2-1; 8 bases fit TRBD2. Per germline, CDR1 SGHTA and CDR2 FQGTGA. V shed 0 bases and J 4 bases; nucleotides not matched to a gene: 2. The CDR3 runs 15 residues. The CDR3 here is CASSLTSGIYNEQFF. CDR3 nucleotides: TGTGCCAGCAGCTTAACTAGCGGGATTTACAATGAGCAGTTCTTC. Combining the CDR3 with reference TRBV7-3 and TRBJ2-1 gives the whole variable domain GAGVSQTPSNKVTEKGKYVELRCDPISGHTALYWYRQSLGQGPEFLIYFQGTGAADDSGLPNDRFFAVRPEGSVSTLKIQRTERGDSAVYLCASSLTSGIYNEQFFGPGTRLTVL.

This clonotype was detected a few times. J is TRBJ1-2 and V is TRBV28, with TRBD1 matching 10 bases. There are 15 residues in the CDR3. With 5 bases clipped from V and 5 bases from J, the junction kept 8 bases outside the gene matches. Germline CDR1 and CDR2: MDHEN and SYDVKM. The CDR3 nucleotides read TGTGCCAGCAGTCCGGGGACAGGGGAACGGTATGGCTACACCTTC. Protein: CASSPGTGERYGYTF.

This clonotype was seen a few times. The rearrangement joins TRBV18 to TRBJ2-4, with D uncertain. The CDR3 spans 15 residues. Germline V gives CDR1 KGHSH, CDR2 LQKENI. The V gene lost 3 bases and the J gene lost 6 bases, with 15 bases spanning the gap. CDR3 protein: CASSPAARQGNIQYF. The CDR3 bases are TGTGCCAGCTCACCGGCAGCCAGGCAAGGAAACATTCAGTACTTC.

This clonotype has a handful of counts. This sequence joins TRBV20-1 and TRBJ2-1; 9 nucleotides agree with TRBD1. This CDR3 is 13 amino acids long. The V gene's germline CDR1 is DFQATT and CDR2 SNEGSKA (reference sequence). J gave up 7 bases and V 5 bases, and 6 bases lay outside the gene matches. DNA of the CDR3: TGCAGTGCTTTGACAGGGGGGTTGAATGAGCAGTTCTTC. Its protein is CSALTGGLNEQFF.

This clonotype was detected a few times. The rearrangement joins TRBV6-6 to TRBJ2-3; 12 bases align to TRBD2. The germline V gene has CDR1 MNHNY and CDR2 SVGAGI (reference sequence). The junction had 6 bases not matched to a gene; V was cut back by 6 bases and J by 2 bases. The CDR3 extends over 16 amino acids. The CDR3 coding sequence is TGTGCCAGCAGGGAACGACTAGCGGGAGACACAGATACGCAGTATTTT. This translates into CASRERLAGDTDTQYF.

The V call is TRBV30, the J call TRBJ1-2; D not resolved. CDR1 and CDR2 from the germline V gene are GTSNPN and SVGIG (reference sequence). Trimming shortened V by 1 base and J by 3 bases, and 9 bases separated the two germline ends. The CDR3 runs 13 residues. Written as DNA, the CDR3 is TGTGCCTGGAGTGCTAAGGCGGACTATGGCTACACCTTC. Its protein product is CAWSAKADYGYTF.

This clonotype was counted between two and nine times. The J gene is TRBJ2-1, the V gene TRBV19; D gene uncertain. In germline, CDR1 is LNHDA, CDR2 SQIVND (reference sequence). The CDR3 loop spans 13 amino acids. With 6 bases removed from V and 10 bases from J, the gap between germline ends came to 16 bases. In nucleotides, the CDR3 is TGTGCCAGTAGCCCTCGTTCAGTCTACGAGCAGTTCTTC. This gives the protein CASSPRSVYEQFF.

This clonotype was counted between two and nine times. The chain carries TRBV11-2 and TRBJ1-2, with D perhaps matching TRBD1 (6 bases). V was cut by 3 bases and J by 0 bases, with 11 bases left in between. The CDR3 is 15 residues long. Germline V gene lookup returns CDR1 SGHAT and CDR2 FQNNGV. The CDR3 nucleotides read TGTGCCAGCAGCTTGGGGACATCGACTAACTATGGCTACACCTTC. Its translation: CASSLGTSTNYGYTF.

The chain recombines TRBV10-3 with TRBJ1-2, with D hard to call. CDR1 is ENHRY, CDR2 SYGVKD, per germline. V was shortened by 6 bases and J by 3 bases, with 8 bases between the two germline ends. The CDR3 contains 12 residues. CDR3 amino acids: CAISTLHYGYTF. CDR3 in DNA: TGTGCCATCAGCACTCTCCACTATGGCTACACCTTC.

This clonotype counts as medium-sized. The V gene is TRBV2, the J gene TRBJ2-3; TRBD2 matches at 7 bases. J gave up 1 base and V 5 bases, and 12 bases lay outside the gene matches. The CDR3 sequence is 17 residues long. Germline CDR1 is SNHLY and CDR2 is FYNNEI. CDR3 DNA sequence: TGTGCCAGCAGTCCTCGACTAGCCCTTCAAGGCACAGATACGCAGTATTTT. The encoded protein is CASSPRLALQGTDTQYF.

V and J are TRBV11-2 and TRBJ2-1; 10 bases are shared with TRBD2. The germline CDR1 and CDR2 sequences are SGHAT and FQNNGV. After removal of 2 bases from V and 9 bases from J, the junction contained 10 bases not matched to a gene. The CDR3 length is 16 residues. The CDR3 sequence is CASSLRSGGALGEQFF. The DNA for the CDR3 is TGTGCCAGCAGCTTAAGGAGCGGGGGGGCCCTTGGTGAGCAGTTCTTC.

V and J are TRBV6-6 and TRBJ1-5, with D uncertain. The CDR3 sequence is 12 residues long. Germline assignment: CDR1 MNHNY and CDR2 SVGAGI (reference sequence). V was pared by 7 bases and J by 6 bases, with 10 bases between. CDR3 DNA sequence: TGTGCCAGCACCACGATCGGTCAGCCCCAGCATTTT. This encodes CASTTIGQPQHF.

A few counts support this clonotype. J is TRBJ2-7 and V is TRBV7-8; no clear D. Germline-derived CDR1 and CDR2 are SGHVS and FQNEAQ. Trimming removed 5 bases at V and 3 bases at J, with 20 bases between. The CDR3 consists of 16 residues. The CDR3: CASSADPRFIHYEQYF. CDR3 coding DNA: TGTGCCAGCAGCGCTGACCCCCGTTTTATCCACTACGAGCAGTACTTC.